This record looks at one T cell receptor beta chain sequence and its context. The antigen it recognizes is unknown. No base-level quality is on record; no much larger clone is a single base apart. The CDR3 covers 16 residues, taking in both the cysteine and the phenylalanine. Only the CDR3 DNA is retained, 48 bases long and in frame from the first base. The trim is 7 bases for V and 4 bases for J, with a gap of 21 bases between the germline ends. The germline V gene sets CDR1 to MDHEN and CDR2 to SYDVKM. Receptor amplification or capture employed the immunoSEQ multiplex PCR assay. The multiplex PCR relied on a mix of 60 forward primers for TCR Vbeta segments and 13 reverse primers for TCR Jbeta segments. A multiplex PCR assay on genomic DNA amplified the CDR3 region of rearranged TCR beta genes. The Illumina HiSeq System was used to sequence the amplified TCR beta libraries as 87-base-pair reads. The study's own analysis went as follows. A later analysis counted tens of millions of unique TCR beta chains across the 640 or so repertoires, and 9.5 million to 11 million of these chains were shared by at least two donors. Raw reads were error-corrected and collapsed into unique sequences by a nearest-neighbor algorithm in which closely related sequences were merged to remove PCR and sequencing errors. V, D and J gene segments were assigned by aligning CDR3 sequences to IMGT reference sequences. For a sequence to be retained, a match of at least six nucleotides to both a V gene segment and a J gene segment was required. Rearrangements were called productive when the CDR3 lacked stop codons and stayed in frame with V and J; all others were non-productive. CDR3 was defined by IMGT convention, running from the second conserved V-encoded cysteine to the conserved J-encoded phenylalanine. Sequences without an unambiguous match to a single V gene segment were excluded from the earlier analysis of a few hundred of the donors. In an earlier analysis of several hundred of the donors, V segments were called functional above 56.7% productive rearrangements and were called segregating when the between-donor standard deviation exceeded 5%. A statistical classification framework was developed to diagnose cytomegalovirus status using the catalog of TCR beta chain sequences. In a later analysis, V and J genes were assigned by comparing TCR nucleotide sequences against IMGT/GENE-DB human TR gene sequences. A later analysis assigned CDR3 sequences and most-parsimonious VDJ recombination scenarios with the TCRdist pipeline. In a later analysis, every TCR beta chain was defined by the combination of its CDR3 amino acid sequence and its V-gene family, and reads without a unique V-gene family were dropped. As a way to deal with suspected cross-contamination and a sequencing artifact, a later analysis dropped 450 to 700 nucleotide sequences that were highly shared and had low generation probability. For each public chain, a later analysis derived a clonal expansion index from normalized ranks of inferred template counts within each repertoire. In a later analysis, generation probabilities were computed with a VDJ recombination model fitted to out-of-frame rearrangements, and the resulting probabilities were checked against IGoR. A later analysis scored TCR-TCR, TCR-HLA and TCR-CMV co-occurrence with hypergeometric tests, applying a repertoire-size bias correction to TCR pairs. False discovery rates were estimated in a later analysis by permuting HLA or CMV assignments 20 times. In a later analysis, co-occurring TCRs were grouped using DBSCAN, and TCRdist sequence similarity was added for clustering within HLA-allele-positive subsets. Repertoires with fewer than 30,000 or more than 120,000 public chains, plus five repertoires with anomalous nucleotide sharing, were excluded from co-occurrence clustering. The source is immuneACCESS, and TCRdb retained only in-frame sequences with V and J called. Part of the clones is not carried over; for the studies checked, unresolved V genes explain less than half of this, and the remainder is unexplained. The V and J calls and the clone size are those of that table, but D and trimming were determined from the DNA. The sample table contains 100,000 to 150,000 clones; only one count was recorded for roughly 75% of them. Jointly, the top ten make up around 3.3% of the sample.

These data are taken from a study of cytomegalovirus exposure and HLA in healthy donors (dated by TCRdb to the late 2010s). For the study in its entirety: In an earlier analysis of some 610 of the donors, about 270 Gb of sequence data and just under 120 million unique TCR beta sequences from about 190 million T cells were reported. All discovery cohort repertoires had been generated on a single sequencing platform. Typing coverage differed by locus: A, B, C, DRB1 and DQB1 were typed in roughly 620-640 donors, DQA1 in roughly 510, DPA1 in approximately 610, and DPB1 in roughly 450. In the later analysis, no new phenotypic data were used to find candidate immune exposures; instead, reliance was placed on TCR beta sequences and their occurrence across donors. Class I and class II HLA loci were covered by the typing at four-digit resolution. The T cell repertoires of around 670 subjects were profiled by immunosequencing and related to cytomegalovirus serostatus. An early release covering roughly 580 HLA-typed donors comprised approximately 300 gigabases of sequencing data and roughly 85 million unique TCR sequences. Among the approximately 400 genotyped donors, approximately 77% belonged to the genetic ancestry cluster associated with self-reported Caucasian donors. About five DR-DQ haplotypes were treated as single units for association and clustering because of strong linkage in the cohort. The study aimed to test whether cataloging public T cell receptors could reveal signatures of past pathogen exposure. Alongside the repertoire data, information on donor age, sex, ethnicity and CMV serostatus was compiled. The study combined high-throughput TCR immunosequencing, statistical association of individual TCRs with disease status, and machine learning to predict cytomegalovirus infection status. An earlier analysis of 587 of the donors used high-throughput TCR beta sequencing to judge whether each TCR beta V gene segment behaved as functional or pseudogenic. Among 398 genotyped donors of the cohort, an average of approximately 250,000 unique TCR beta nucleotide sequences were sequenced per donor, around 20% of them non-productive. A later genetic analysis took genome-wide SNP genotypes for about three fifths of the 666 donors and used that subset as a discovery cohort. To study patterns of TCR occurrence, a later analysis re-analyzed previously published TCR beta repertoires from more than 550 donors and added high-resolution HLA genotyping. A separate validation cohort of 100 to 150 different subjects was used in addition to the approximately 670-subject first cohort. What the study reported, not specific to this receptor: Compared with equally common non-associated chains, HLA-associated TCR beta chains in a later analysis were more clonally expanded and had lower generation probabilities. For the cohort, immune exposure information was limited to CMV serostatus. The 87-base-pair reads could not distinguish some IMGT-functional V segments, including TRBV6-2 and TRBV6-3, so those segments were excluded. Because HLA typing was missing for some donors at each locus, association tests included only the typed subset. Compared with the roughly 700-donor mean, donors in an Asian-associated ancestry cluster had fewer N-insertions in productive TCRs, according to a later genetic analysis. According to the authors, the approach could potentially be generalized to other disease states and immunological phenotypes. A further reported finding was that TCR beta sequences accurately predicted the HLA-A and HLA-B alleles for most subjects in the first cohort. In this cohort, only TCR beta chains were sequenced, and detectable features were limited by the absence of alpha or paired-chain data. Three of the identified cytomegalovirus-associated TCR beta chains were confirmed in vitro to be specific for cytomegalovirus antigens. Because counts were too low, about 15 rarely observed V segments, including chromosome 9 orphons, were left out of the earlier analysis of some 600 of the donors. The study gave a list of about 160 TCR beta chains associated with cytomegalovirus. According to a later analysis, most CMV-associated TCR beta chains appeared to be HLA-restricted, and the HLA associations seemed to be driven largely by CMV exposure. Most TCR sequences were observed very rarely across donors, whereas some public TCRs were present in many individuals. A later analysis associated roughly 17,000 TCR beta sequences with specific HLA alleles at a false discovery rate of 0.05. A later analysis reported that several top co-occurrence clusters appeared linked to parvovirus B19, influenza, CMV and Epstein-Barr virus. Assigning TCR associations to individual alleles was difficult when HLA alleles, especially DR and DQ, strongly co-occurred. According to a later analysis, TCR association rates differed among HLA loci, with DRB1 alleles showing the most associated TCRs and HLA-C alleles showing the fewest. V-gene and J-gene trimming of TCR beta chains was associated with a missense DCLRE1C variant in a later genetic analysis, and the association was replicated in an independent cohort. Linkage disequilibrium might explain the correlated functional status among segregating V segments, but an unknown experimental factor could not be ruled out. In both the original and validation cohorts, the classifier was reported to diagnose cytomegalovirus status with high specificity and sensitivity. A cluster of highly shared sequence variants was judged likely to be a technical artifact of the sequencing pipeline. In an earlier analysis of more than 500 of the donors, most TCR beta V segments appeared in productive rearrangements about 87% or about 30% of the time, broadly matching IMGT annotations. Sequencing depth was assumed to be roughly uniform across donors in the presence/absence analyses, though that assumption may not hold.

In total, about 650 healthy bone marrow donors made up the cohort. At the time of sampling, every cohort member was nominally healthy, though immune exposures that went unrecorded were likely present. The donor tested CMV seronegative and was one of the 352 seronegative cohort members. A peripheral blood sample was provided by each donor, and peripheral blood mononuclear cells were used for TCR beta sequencing. Genomic DNA extraction from the blood cell samples was performed with the Qiagen DNeasy Blood Extraction Kit. The sequence derives from a woman in her forties or fifties in good health and CMV-seronegative. The chain is encoded by TRBV28 joined to TRBJ2-3; TRBD2 is a possible D gene, resting on 7 matching bases. Material for sequencing was PBMCs. The CDR3: CASKLPGGGPADTQYF. In nucleotide form, the sequence is TGTGCCAGCAAACTACCTGGGGGGGGGCCGGCAGATACGCAGTATTTT.